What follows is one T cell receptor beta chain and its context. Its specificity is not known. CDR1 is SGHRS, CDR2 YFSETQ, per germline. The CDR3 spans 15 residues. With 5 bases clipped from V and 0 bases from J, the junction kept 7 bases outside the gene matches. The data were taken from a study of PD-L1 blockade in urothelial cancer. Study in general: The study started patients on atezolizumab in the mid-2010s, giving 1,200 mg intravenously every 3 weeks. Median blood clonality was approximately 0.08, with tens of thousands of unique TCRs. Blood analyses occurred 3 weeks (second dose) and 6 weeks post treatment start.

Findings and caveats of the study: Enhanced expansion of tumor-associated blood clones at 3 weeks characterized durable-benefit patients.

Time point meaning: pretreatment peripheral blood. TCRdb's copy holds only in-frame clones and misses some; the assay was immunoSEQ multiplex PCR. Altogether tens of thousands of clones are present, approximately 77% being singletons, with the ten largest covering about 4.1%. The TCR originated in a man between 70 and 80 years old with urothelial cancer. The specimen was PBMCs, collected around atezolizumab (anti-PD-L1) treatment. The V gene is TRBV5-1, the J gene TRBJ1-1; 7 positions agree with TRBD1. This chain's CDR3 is CASSPQGPLNTEAFF. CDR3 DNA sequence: TGCGCCAGCAGTCCACAGGGGCCCTTGAACACTGAAGCTTTCTTT.